One sample yielded the 32 T cell receptor beta chains listed below, sequenced in a study of cytomegalovirus exposure and HLA in healthy donors. PCR was performed using 60 Vbeta and 13 Jbeta primers. Profiled with immunoSEQ multiplex PCR; TCRdb holds only in-frame clones, not every one. The data hold 170,000 or so clones, with 75% to 90% observed a single time. The sequenced sample consisted of PBMCs. All receptors come from a man in his fifties in good health and CMV-seronegative.

This clone occurred a few times. The chain links TRBV2 to TRBJ1-1, with 7 bases matching TRBD1. The CDR3 covers 15 residues. Trimming took 5 bases from V and 1 from J; bases not matched to a gene: 7. Looked up from germline, CDR1 is SNHLY and CDR2 is FYNNEI. The CDR3, as DNA: TGTGCCAGCAGTATAAACAGGGGAGGGAACACTGAAGCTTTCTTT. Encoded protein: CASSINRGGNTEAFF.

The genes are TRBV5-1 and TRBJ1-5; 8 nucleotides match TRBD1. The CDR3 consists of 14 residues. CDR1 is SGHRS, CDR2 YFSETQ, per germline. With V trimmed by 4 bases and J by 5 bases, 5 bases remained unmatched. Here the CDR3 reads CASSVGQGHQPQHF. DNA for the CDR3: TGCGCCAGCAGCGTCGGACAGGGCCATCAGCCCCAGCATTTT.

This clone was detected only once. V usage is TRBV5-1 and J usage is TRBJ2-5; D might be TRBD1 (6 bases). Gene TRBJ2-7 matches the end of the DNA better, so the J call may be wrong. Per the germline V gene, CDR1 is SGHRS and CDR2 is YFSETQ. The CDR3 is 14 amino acids. The CDR3 DNA reads TGCGCCAGCAGCGCCCCGGACAGAAACTACGAGCAGTACTTC. Translation gives CASSAPDRNYEQYF.

The CDR3 sequence: CASRWALSNSPLHF. CDR3 coding DNA: TGTGCCAGCAGATGGGCCTTGTCCAATTCACCCCTCCACTTT. The V and J genes are TRBV5-6 and TRBJ1-6; D unresolved. The CDR3 covers 14 residues. V was clipped by 5 bases and J by 7 bases, with 13 bases between them. Germline loops: CDR1 SGHDT, CDR2 YYEEEE.

This clone has more than one count but fewer than ten. The genes are TRBV5-1 and TRBJ2-3; D gene uncertain. The CDR3 length is 14 residues. V dropped 6 bases and J dropped 2 bases, with 13 bases sitting between them. The germline V gene has CDR1 SGHRS and CDR2 YFSETQ. CDR3 in amino acids: CASTWSRYTDTQYF. The CDR3 DNA follows: TGCGCCAGCACCTGGTCGCGGTACACAGATACGCAGTATTTT.

The rearrangement uses TRBV19 and TRBJ2-2; 7 bases agree with TRBD1. The CDR3 consists of 15 residues. Trimming removed 3 bases from V and 5 bases from J; junction bases left unmatched: 6. Per the germline V gene, CDR1 is LNHDA and CDR2 is SQIVND (reference sequence). The CDR3: CASSIAGGLTGELFF. CDR3 coding DNA: TGTGCCAGTAGTATCGCAGGGGGTTTGACCGGGGAGCTGTTTTTT.

The chain uses TRBV7-6 and TRBJ1-3, with D possibly matching TRBD1 (6 bases). CDR3 length equals 14 residues. Germline CDR1 is SGHVS and CDR2 is FNYEAQ. The V end was cut by 4 bases, the J end by 7 bases, with 14 bases between. For the CDR3, the DNA is TGTGCCAGCAGCTCGGGACAACCAGGCAACACCATATATTTT. Its translation is CASSSGQPGNTIYF.

Remarks on this clone: Other DNA sequences within the sample encode an identical CDR3. The chain links TRBV7-2 to TRBJ2-3, with D hard to call. V shed 3 bases and J shed 2 bases, with 9 bases lying between them. The CDR3 is made up of 14 amino acids. Germline V gives CDR1 SGHTA, CDR2 FQGNSA. The DNA for the CDR3 is TGTGCCAGCAGCTTGCGACTTACCACAGATACGCAGTATTTT. Its translation: CASSLRLTTDTQYF.

Comments on this clone: One junction end does not reproduce the germline sequence, and a read error may be involved. The gene calls are TRBV7-9 and TRBJ2-3; D unclear. Germline lookup yields CDR1 SEHNR and CDR2 FQNEAQ (reference sequence). The CDR3 length is 12 residues. The CDR3 here is CSSRHSTDTQYF. The CDR3 bases are TGTTCCAGCAGACACAGCACAGATACGCAGTATTTT.

On this clone itself: The junction and the germline gene differ at one end; a read error may be behind it. The CDR3 nucleotides read TGTTCCAGCAGCTTAGGAGGGACAGGAGCACTCTATGGCTACACCTTC. Amino acid sequence: CSSSLGGTGALYGYTF. The rearrangement links TRBV7-9 to TRBJ1-2, with TRBD1 matching over 8 bases. Germline lookup yields CDR1 SEHNR and CDR2 FQNEAQ (reference sequence). The CDR3 spans 16 residues.

The genes are TRBV19 and TRBJ1-1, with D perhaps TRBD1 (6 bases). The CDR3 consists of 15 residues. Germline loops: CDR1 LNHDA, CDR2 SQIVND (reference sequence). Trimming took 6 bases from V and 4 from J, leaving 18 bases between them. CDR3 sequence (DNA): TGTGCCAGTAGGGGAAGGGGGGGGCAGACCACTGAAGCTTTCTTT. Translating gives CASRGRGGQTTEAFF.

The rearrangement links TRBV5-1 to TRBJ2-1, with 9 bases fitting TRBD2. Germline V gene lookup returns CDR1 SGHRS and CDR2 YFSETQ. The CDR3 totals 16 residues. Trimming took 2 bases from V and 0 from J; bases not matched to a gene: 3. The CDR3 DNA reads TGCGCCAGCAGCTTCTTTAGCGGGAGCTCCTACAATGAGCAGTTCTTC. Translating it yields CASSFFSGSSYNEQFF.

The chain uses TRBV13 and TRBJ2-7, with 10 bases aligning to TRBD1. Germline loops: CDR1 PRHDT, CDR2 FYEKMQ (reference sequence). V lost 5 bases and J lost 5; bases outside the gene matches: 12. The CDR3 contains 16 residues. CDR3 sequence reads: CASSPTDRGPTDEQYF. The CDR3 DNA reads as TGTGCCAGCAGCCCGACAGACAGGGGGCCAACGGACGAGCAGTACTTC.

The chain couples TRBV2 to TRBJ2-1; the D is unclear. CDR3 length: 15 residues. Germline V gives CDR1 SNHLY, CDR2 FYNNEI. V was pared by 4 bases and J by 2 bases, with 12 bases between. The CDR3 nucleotides are TGTGCCAGCAGTGTGTCAGGCCCCCCCTACAATGAGCAGTTCTTC. It encodes CASSVSGPPYNEQFF.

This clone was recorded only once. CDR3 in amino acids: CASSSGGQPQHF. CDR3 sequence (DNA): TGTGCCAGCAGTTCAGGGGGCCAGCCCCAGCATTTT. This rearrangement joins TRBV27 to TRBJ1-5; TRBD1 matches at 8 bases. The CDR3 covers 12 residues. Germline CDR1 and CDR2: MNHEY and SMNVEV (reference sequence). The V and J ends lost 4 bases and 7 bases, in that order; junction bases with no gene match: 0.

The chain recombines TRBV10-3 with TRBJ2-3, with 9 bases lining up with TRBD1. The V and J ends lost 6 bases and 4 bases, in that order; junction bases with no gene match: 5. The CDR3 is 14 amino acids. Germline CDR1 ENHRY, CDR2 SYGVKD. CDR3 sequence: CAIRSRTGADTQYF. As DNA, the CDR3 is TGTGCCATCAGAAGCCGGACAGGGGCAGATACGCAGTATTTT.

The chain combines TRBV2 with TRBJ2-5; 9 bases fit TRBD1. This CDR3 comprises 13 residues. The V segment lost 6 bases and the J segment 4 bases; nucleotides outside the gene matches: 3. Germline V gene sequence: CDR1 SNHLY, CDR2 FYNNEI. CDR3 in DNA: TGTGCCAGCAGGGGGACAGGGCCAGAGACCCAGTACTTC. Protein product: CASRGTGPETQYF.

The rearrangement joins TRBV5-8 to TRBJ2-3; 7 bases align to TRBD2. Looked up from germline, CDR1 is SGHTS and CDR2 is YDEGEE. This CDR3 is built from 14 residues. In DNA, the CDR3 is TGTGCAGCCGGGGAGGGCCCTGGCACAGATACGCAGTATTTT. Its translation: CAAGEGPGTDTQYF.

The chain uses TRBV7-9 and TRBJ2-5; TRBD2 matches 8 bases. Per germline, CDR1 SEHNR and CDR2 FQNEAQ (reference sequence). The ends lost 10 bases at V and 2 bases at J; junction bases unmatched: 9. This CDR3 has 14 amino acids. CDR3 DNA: TGTGCCACCTCCCCCAGCGGGGGTCAAGAGACCCAGTACTTC. Its protein product is CATSPSGGQETQYF. Variable domain in full (rest from reference TRBV7-9 and TRBJ2-5): DTGVSQNPRHKITKRGQNVTFRCDPISEHNRLYWYRQTLGQGPEFLTYFQNEAQLEKSRLLSDRFSAERPKGSFSTLEIQRTEQGDSAMYLCATSPSGGQETQYFGPGTRLLVL.

The genes are TRBV6-1 and TRBJ2-5, with D tentatively TRBD2 (6 bases). Between the trimmed V and J ends, which lost 6 bases and 5 bases, there was a span of 19 bases. Germline V gives CDR1 MNHNS, CDR2 SASEGT. This CDR3 has 15 amino acids. CDR3 DNA sequence: TGTGCCAGCAGAGTGAATAGGGTGAGCGGGGAGACCCAGTACTTC. As protein: CASRVNRVSGETQYF.

The chain has TRBV7-3 and TRBJ2-3, with D unresolved. The ends were cut back, 5 bases at V and 1 base at J, with 16 bases in the middle. CDR3 length: 16 amino acids. Germline V CDR1 and CDR2: SGHTA, FQGTGA. The CDR3 region is CASSRLGLGGTDTQYF. The CDR3 nucleotides read TGTGCCAGCAGCCGCCTAGGTCTCGGAGGCACAGATACGCAGTATTTT. Filled out from reference TRBV7-3 and TRBJ2-3, the complete variable domain reads GAGVSQTPSNKVTEKGKYVELRCDPISGHTALYWYRQSLGQGPEFLIYFQGTGAADDSGLPNDRFFAVRPEGSVSTLKIQRTERGDSAVYLCASSRLGLGGTDTQYFGPGTRLTVL.

With respect to this clone: The same CDR3 arises from other DNA sequences in this sample as well. The gene calls are TRBV9 and TRBJ2-2; the match to TRBD2 covers 12 bases. The germline CDR1 and CDR2 sequences are SGDLS and YYNGEE. There are 16 residues in the CDR3. Germline trimming cut 4 bases from V and 2 bases from J; bases unmatched to any gene: 3. In DNA, the CDR3 is TGTGCCAGCAGCCCGGGACTAGCGGGCAACACCGGGGAGCTGTTTTTT. It encodes CASSPGLAGNTGELFF.

The genes are TRBV7-2 and TRBJ2-1; TRBD2 is a possible D gene (5 bases). The V gene's germline CDR1 is SGHTA and CDR2 FQGNSA. V was clipped by 2 bases and J by 8 bases, with 16 bases between them. The CDR3 has 15 residues. CDR3 in DNA: TGTGCCAGCAGCTTATTCCTCCCCCGGGGTCATGAGCAGTTCTTC. Protein: CASSLFLPRGHEQFF.

The rearrangement uses TRBV5-4 and TRBJ2-5, with TRBD2 matching 12 bases. The V gene's germline CDR1 is SGHNT and CDR2 YYREEE (reference sequence). V trimming: 1 base; J trimming: 4 bases; junction bases outside the gene matches: 2. The CDR3 extends over 15 amino acids. The CDR3 loop reads CASSLTSGGPETQYF. The CDR3, as DNA: TGTGCCAGCAGCTTGACTAGCGGGGGGCCAGAGACCCAGTACTTC.

The rearrangement uses TRBV4-2 and TRBJ2-2; weak D call: TRBD1 (7 bases). The ends were cut back, 1 base at V and 4 bases at J, with 13 bases in the middle. The CDR3 extends over 16 amino acids. The germline CDR1 and CDR2 sequences are LGHNA and YNFKEQ. CDR3: CASSQVQGGGTGELFF. The CDR3 DNA sequence: TGTGCCAGCAGCCAAGTCCAGGGGGGAGGCACCGGGGAGCTGTTTTTT.

The rearrangement joins TRBV15 to TRBJ2-7; tentative D call: TRBD1 (6 bases). Germline CDR1 LNHNV, CDR2 YYDKDF (reference sequence). V lost 11 bases to trimming and J lost 2 bases, with 13 bases between them. The CDR3 totals 12 residues. The CDR3 DNA reads TGTGCCCCCTGTGACAGGACCTACGAGCAGTACTTC. This gives the protein CAPCDRTYEQYF.

The V call is TRBV19, the J call TRBJ1-2; 10 bases fit TRBD1. This CDR3 comprises 13 residues. The germline CDR1 and CDR2 sequences are LNHDA and SQIVND (reference sequence). V trimming: 6 bases; J trimming: 4 bases; junction bases outside the gene matches: 2. In DNA, the CDR3 is TGTGCCAGTAGCCGGACAGGGGGCTATGGCTACACCTTC. This sequence encodes CASSRTGGYGYTF.

CDR3 sequence (DNA): TGTGCCAGCAGTGCGAGACAGGGGAATCAGCCCCAGCATTTT. Protein sequence: CASSARQGNQPQHF. V usage is TRBV28 and J usage is TRBJ1-5; 8 bases agree with TRBD1. V was pared by 5 bases and J by 4 bases, with 4 bases of the junction left unmatched. The length of the CDR3 is 14 residues. Germline V CDR1 and CDR2: MDHEN, SYDVKM.

V gene TRBV9 combines with J gene TRBJ1-2, with D uncertain. The CDR3 is 13 residues long. The germline CDR1 and CDR2 sequences are SGDLS and YYNGEE. Trimming shortened V by 2 bases and J by 7 bases, and 12 bases separated the two germline ends. The CDR3 protein is CASSVGRESGYTF. CDR3 in DNA: TGTGCCAGCAGCGTGGGCCGGGAAAGTGGCTACACCTTC.

The chain carries TRBV6-6 and TRBJ2-5, with D tentatively TRBD2 (5 bases). The J call is uncertain, as TRBJ2-7 better fits the DNA end. The CDR3 runs to 14 residues. From germline, CDR1 is MNHNY and CDR2 SVGAGI (reference sequence). CDR3 in DNA: TGTGCCAGCAGTCGACGGACCGGGGTTTACGAGCAGTACTTC. This translates into CASSRRTGVYEQYF.

The chain combines TRBV19 with TRBJ2-7, with 8 bases fitting TRBD1. This CDR3 has 14 amino acids. Germline-derived CDR1 and CDR2 are LNHDA and SQIVND (reference sequence). The trim removed 6 bases at V and 0 bases at J, leaving 4 bases unmatched. The CDR3 coding sequence is TGTGCCAGTAGACGGACAGGGCCCTCCTACGAGCAGTACTTC. Amino acid sequence: CASRRTGPSYEQYF.

In nucleotides, the CDR3 is TGTGCCAGCATCAGCCAGGGGGCGGCCTACGAGCAGTACTTC. Residues: CASISQGAAYEQYF. The chain joins TRBV28 to TRBJ2-7; 8 nucleotides line up with TRBD1. Trimming took 7 bases from V and 2 from J; bases not matched to a gene: 7. This CDR3 has 14 residues. Germline loops: CDR1 MDHEN, CDR2 SYDVKM.